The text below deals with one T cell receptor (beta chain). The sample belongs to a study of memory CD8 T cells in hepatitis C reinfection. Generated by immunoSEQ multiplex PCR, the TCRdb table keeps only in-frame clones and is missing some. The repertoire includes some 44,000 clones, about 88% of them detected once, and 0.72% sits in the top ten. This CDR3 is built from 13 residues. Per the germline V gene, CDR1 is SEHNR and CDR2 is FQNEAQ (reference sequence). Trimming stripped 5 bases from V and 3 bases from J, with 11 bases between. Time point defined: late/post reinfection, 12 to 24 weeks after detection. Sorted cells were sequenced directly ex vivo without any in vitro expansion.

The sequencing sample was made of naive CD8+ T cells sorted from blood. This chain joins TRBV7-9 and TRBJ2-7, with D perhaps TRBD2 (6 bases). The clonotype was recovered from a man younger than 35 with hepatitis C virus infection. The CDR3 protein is CASSHGGVYEQYF. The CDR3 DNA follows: TGTGCCAGCAGCCACGGAGGGGTCTACGAGCAGTACTTC.